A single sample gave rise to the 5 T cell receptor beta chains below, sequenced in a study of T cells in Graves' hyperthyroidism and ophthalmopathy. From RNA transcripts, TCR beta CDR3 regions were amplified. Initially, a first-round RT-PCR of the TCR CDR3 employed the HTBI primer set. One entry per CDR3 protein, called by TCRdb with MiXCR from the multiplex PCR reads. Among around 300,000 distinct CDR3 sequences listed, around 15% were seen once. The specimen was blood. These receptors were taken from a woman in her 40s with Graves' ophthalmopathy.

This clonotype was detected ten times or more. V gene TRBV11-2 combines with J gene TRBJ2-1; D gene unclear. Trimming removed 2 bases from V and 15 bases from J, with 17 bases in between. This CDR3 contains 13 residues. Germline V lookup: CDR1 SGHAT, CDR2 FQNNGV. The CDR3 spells CASSLLAGVRGFF. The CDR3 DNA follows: TGTGCCAGCAGCTTACTCGCCGGAGTCCGAGGGTTCTTC.

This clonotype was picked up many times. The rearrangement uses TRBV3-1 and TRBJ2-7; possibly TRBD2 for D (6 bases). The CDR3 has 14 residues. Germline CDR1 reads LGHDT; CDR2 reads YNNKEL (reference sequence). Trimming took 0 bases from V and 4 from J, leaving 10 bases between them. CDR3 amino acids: CASSQEFGGYEQYF. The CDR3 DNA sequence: TGTGCCAGCAGCCAAGAGTTTGGAGGGTACGAGCAGTACTTC.

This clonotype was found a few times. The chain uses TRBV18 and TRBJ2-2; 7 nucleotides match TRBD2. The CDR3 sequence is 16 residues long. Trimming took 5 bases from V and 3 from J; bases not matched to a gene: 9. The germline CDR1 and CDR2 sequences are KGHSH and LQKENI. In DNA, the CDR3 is TGTGCCAGCTCAACCCTAGGCGGGGGAGACACCGGGGAGCTGTTTTTT. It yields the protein CASSTLGGGDTGELFF.

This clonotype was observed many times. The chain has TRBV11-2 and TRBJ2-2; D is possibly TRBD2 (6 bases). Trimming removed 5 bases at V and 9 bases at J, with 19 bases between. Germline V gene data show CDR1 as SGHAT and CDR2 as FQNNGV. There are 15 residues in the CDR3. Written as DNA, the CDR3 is TGTGCCAGCAGCCTGGACGGAGGGCGACAACGGGAGCTGTTTTTT. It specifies CASSLDGGRQRELFF.

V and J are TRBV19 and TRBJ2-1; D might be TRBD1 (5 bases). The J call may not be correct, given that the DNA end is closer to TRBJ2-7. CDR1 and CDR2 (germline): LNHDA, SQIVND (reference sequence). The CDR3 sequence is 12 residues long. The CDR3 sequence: CASSSQGNEQYF. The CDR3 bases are TGTGCCAGTAGTAGTCAGGGCAATGAGCAGTACTTC.